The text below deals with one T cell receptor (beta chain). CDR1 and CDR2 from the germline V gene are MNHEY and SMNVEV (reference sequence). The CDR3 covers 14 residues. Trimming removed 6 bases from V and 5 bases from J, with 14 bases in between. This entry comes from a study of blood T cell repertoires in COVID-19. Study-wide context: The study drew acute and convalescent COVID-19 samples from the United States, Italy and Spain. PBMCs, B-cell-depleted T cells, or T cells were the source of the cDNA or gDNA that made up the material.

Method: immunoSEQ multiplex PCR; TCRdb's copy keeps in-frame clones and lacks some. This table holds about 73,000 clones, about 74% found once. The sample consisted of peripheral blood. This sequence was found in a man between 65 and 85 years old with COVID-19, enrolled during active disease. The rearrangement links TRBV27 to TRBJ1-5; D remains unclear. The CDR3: CASSPLREYQPQHF. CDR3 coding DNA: TGTGCCAGCAGCCCCTTGAGAGAGTATCAGCCCCAGCATTTT.